This TCR beta chain is from a study of blood T cells in healthy people across ages. Study conclusions and caveats: More naive CD4+ cells and higher diversity were found in long-lived than in aged donors.

Sample-barcoded 5' priming and a J-beta primer mix drove a second PCR of 7 to 11 cycles. Through a template-switch adaptor with 12 random nucleotides, each cDNA molecule received a tag. TCRdb ran MiXCR on the 5' RACE reads and lists one entry per CDR3 protein. This table holds about 590,000 distinct CDR3 sequences, about 30% found once. V dropped 2 bases and J dropped 1 base, with 8 bases sitting between them. Germline CDR1 reads MNHNY; CDR2 reads SVGAGI (reference sequence). The CDR3 has 14 amino acids. Every donor gave 9 to 10 milliliters of peripheral blood. A word on this clonotype: Its specificity is unknown.

This receptor was identified in a woman of 80 years or more in good health. Sequenced material: blood. The gene calls are TRBV6-6 and TRBJ1-1; D remains unclear. The CDR3 here is CASSYDGQNTEAFF. CDR3 DNA: TGTGCCAGCAGTTACGATGGTCAGAACACTGAAGCTTTCTTT.